These T cell receptor beta chains were read from a single sample in a study of cytomegalovirus exposure and HLA in healthy donors. This table comes from immunoSEQ multiplex PCR, and its TCRdb copy is limited to in-frame clones, with some not included. The sample yields approximately 190,000 clones, around 80% seen once. Sample: PBMCs. These receptor sequences come from a woman aged 18 to 35 in good health and CMV-seropositive. The CDR3 runs from the conserved cysteine through the conserved F or W. A D gene is named only where the DNA matches it firmly. Size values are once, few and many counts, or a class for expanded clones, and some rows have none.

TRBJ1-6,.,.,TRBV6-1,CASGRAGAGDSPLHF,TGTGCCAGCGGACGGGCAGGGGCTGGGGATTCACCCCTCCACTTT
TRBJ2-3,.,TRBD2,TRBV7-2,CASSLNSGGVPQYF,TGTGCCAGCAGTTTAAATAGCGGGGGGGTTCCGCAGTATTTT
TRBJ1-2,.,TRBD1,TRBV7-9,CASSSSGGVNYGYTF,TGTGCCAGCAGCTCCTCAGGGGGCGTAAACTATGGCTACACCTTC
TRBJ1-4,.,.,TRBV4-1,CASSQGTHRKDEKLFF,TGCGCCAGCAGCCAAGGGACTCATCGAAAGGATGAAAAACTGTTTTTT
TRBJ1-2,.,.,TRBV9,CASSHGIYGYTF,TGTGCCAGCAGCCACGGGATCTATGGCTACACCTTC
TRBJ1-1,.,.,TRBV7-9,CASSLMGGGSTEAFF,TGTGCCAGCAGCTTAATGGGAGGGGGGTCCACTGAAGCTTTCTTT
TRBJ2-2,.,.,TRBV7-2,CASNPALGALTGELFF,TGTGCCAGCAACCCGGCCCTAGGGGCCCTCACCGGGGAGCTGTTTTTT
TRBJ1-3,few,TRBD1,TRBV28,CASSSVGTGEGRFF,TGTGCCAGCAGTTCCGTTGGGACAGGGGAGGGACGTTTTTTT
TRBJ2-6,.,.,TRBV15,CATSRGRSGANVLTF,TGTGCCACCAGCAGGGGGAGGTCTGGGGCCAACGTCCTGACTTTC
TRBJ2-3,once,.,TRBV9,CASSGTRDTQCF,TGTGCCAGCAGCGGAACGCGGGATACGCAGTGTTTT
TRBJ2-4,.,.,TRBV15,CATSSSWGDIAKNSQYF,TGTGCCACCAGCTCCTCGTGGGGGGATATAGCCAAAAACAGTCAGTACTTC
TRBJ2-2,.,TRBD1,TRBV7-9,CASSSPGTGWTGELFF,TGTGCCAGCAGCTCCCCCGGGACAGGGTGGACCGGGGAGCTGTTTTTT
TRBJ1-2,.,.,TRBV6-6,CASSYAHREGYTF,TGTGCCAGCAGTTACGCCCACAGGGAAGGCTACACCTTC
TRBJ1-6,.,.,TRBV30,CAWSGKGGLPLHF,TGTGCCTGGAGTGGGAAGGGGGGGTTACCCCTCCACTTT
TRBJ2-5,.,TRBD1,TRBV19,CASSRGTASRETQYF,TGTGCCAGTAGTAGGGGGACAGCCTCTCGGGAGACCCAGTACTTC
TRBJ2-3,.,.,TRBV11-2,CASSLWTVGTDTQYF,TGTGCCAGCAGCCTATGGACTGTGGGGACAGATACGCAGTATTTT
TRBJ1-2,.,.,TRBV5-5,CASSLEAYYGYTF,TGTGCCAGCAGCTTGGAAGCCTACTATGGCTACACCTTC
TRBJ1-2,.,TRBD1,TRBV7-9,CASSLIGTGGYTF,TGTGCCAGCAGCTTGATTGGGACAGGAGGCTACACCTTC
TRBJ1-2,.,TRBD1,TRBV19,CASLPHLGQGFSGADGYTF,TGTGCCAGCCTCCCCCATCTGGGACAGGGTTTTAGCGGCGCCGATGGCTACACCTTC
TRBJ2-3,few,TRBD2,TRBV11-2,CASTHGGGAADTQYF,TGTGCCAGCACCCATGGCGGGGGGGCGGCAGATACGCAGTATTTT
TRBJ1-2,.,TRBD1,TRBV6-1,CASSEAGTAANYGYTF,TGTGCCAGCAGTGAAGCGGGGACAGCCGCCAACTATGGCTACACCTTC
TRBJ2-7,.,.,TRBV5-1,CASSFESTVGLNEQYF,TGCGCCAGCAGCTTCGAGTCAACAGTTGGTCTAAACGAGCAGTACTTC
TRBJ2-2,.,TRBD2,TRBV4-1,CASSQHGLAGFDERELFF,TGCGCCAGCAGCCAGCACGGACTAGCGGGGTTCGATGAGAGGGAGCTGTTTTTT
TRBJ1-5,.,TRBD1,TRBV30,CAWGRTGPQPQHF,TGTGCCTGGGGCCGGACAGGACCCCAGCCCCAGCATTTT
TRBJ1-6,.,.,TRBV6-4,CASRREYNSPLHF,TGTGCCAGCAGACGGGAGTATAATTCACCCCTCCACTTT
TRBJ2-3,.,.,TRBV7-2,CASSLRGAASDTQYF,TGTGCCAGCAGCTTACGGGGGGCCGCCTCAGATACGCAGTATTTT
TRBJ1-4,.,.,TRBV5-4,CASSIQGTNEKLFF,TGTGCCAGCAGCATACAGGGTACTAATGAAAAACTGTTTTTT
TRBJ2-3,.,TRBD2,TRBV10-3,CAISGYSGGSTDTQYF,TGTGCCATCAGTGGATATAGCGGGGGGAGCACAGATACGCAGTATTTT
TRBJ1-1,.,TRBD1,TRBV28,CASSHQGAGGAEAFF,TGTGCCAGCAGCCACCAGGGGGCCGGGGGCGCTGAAGCTTTCTTT
TRBJ2-1,.,.,TRBV6-5,CASQPRARGSEQFF,TGTGCCAGCCAACCCAGGGCCAGAGGAAGTGAGCAGTTCTTC
TRBJ2-2,.,.,TRBV7-9,CASSSDSNTGELFF,TGTGCCAGCAGCTCGGACTCTAACACCGGGGAGCTGTTTTTT
TRBJ2-3,once,TRBD1,TRBV28,CASSDPGQGGTDTQYF,TGTGCCAGCAGTGACCCCGGACAGGGGGGCACAGATACGCAGTATTTT
TRBJ1-3,.,TRBD1,TRBV2,CASSRDSSNTIYF,TGTGCCAGCAGTCGGGACAGCAGCAACACCATATATTTT
TRBJ2-7,.,TRBD1,TRBV30,CAWDRTGGSYEQYF,TGTGCCTGGGATCGGACAGGAGGTTCCTACGAGCAGTACTTC
TRBJ1-2,.,TRBD1,TRBV7-9,CASSLGTGQGYTF,TGTGCCAGCAGCTTAGGGACAGGGCAAGGCTACACCTTC
TRBJ1-5,few,TRBD1,TRBV10-3,CAISRRGLGASTGLNQPQHF,TGTGCCATCAGTCGTAGGGGGCTTGGTGCCTCCACGGGCCTAAATCAGCCCCAGCATTTT
TRBJ2-5,.,TRBD1,TRBV7-9,CALLGPGQGSGETQYF,TGTGCCTTACTGGGCCCGGGACAGGGCTCTGGAGAGACCCAGTACTTC
TRBJ2-1,few,.,TRBV7-2,CASSLALGGRTEQFF,TGTGCCAGCAGCTTAGCGCTAGGAGGTCGTACAGAGCAGTTCTTC
TRBJ2-3,.,.,TRBV5-4,CASSFRQVPGTDTQYF,TGTGCCAGCAGCTTTAGACAGGTCCCTGGCACAGATACGCAGTATTTT
TRBJ2-5,.,TRBD1,TRBV4-1,CASSDRGAETQYF,TGCGCCAGCAGCGACAGGGGGGCAGAGACCCAGTACTTC
TRBJ2-2,.,TRBD2,TRBV27,CASSRRGTSGYTGELFF,TGTGCCAGCAGCCGACGCGGGACTAGCGGCTACACCGGGGAGCTGTTTTTT
TRBJ2-3,.,.,TRBV7-3,CASSLLAGTQYF,TGTGCCAGCAGCTTACTTGCGGGTACGCAGTATTTT
TRBJ1-1,.,.,TRBV4-1,CASSQGGGGTEAFF,TGCGCCAGCAGCCAAGGCGGGGGGGGGACTGAAGCTTTCTTT
TRBJ1-2,once,.,TRBV19,CATRRGHNYGYTF,TGTGCCACCAGGAGAGGGCATAACTATGGCTACACCTTC
TRBJ1-2,.,.,TRBV30,CAWSKGLTAGYTF,TGTGCCTGGAGTAAGGGGCTGACGGCTGGCTACACCTTC
TRBJ1-2,few,TRBD1,TRBV2,CATQGQGNLGYTF,TGTGCCACCCAAGGACAGGGAAACCTTGGCTACACCTTC
TRBJ1-2,.,.,TRBV29-1,CSAEGVANYGYTF,TGCAGCGCCGAAGGGGTAGCTAACTATGGCTACACCTTC